The clone carrying this T cell receptor (beta chain) was found a few times. This record comes from a study of T cells in Graves' hyperthyroidism and ophthalmopathy. TCR beta CDR3 regions were amplified from RNA. TCR CDR3 regions were first amplified by RT-PCR with HTBI primers. TCRdb ran MiXCR on the multiplex PCR reads and lists one entry per CDR3 protein. The table includes a few hundred thousand distinct CDR3 sequences, more than 14% detected once. Sequencing was performed on blood. This TCR was recovered from a woman aged 40 to 50 with Graves' hyperthyroidism that later progressed to Graves' ophthalmopathy.

The CDR3 DNA reads TGTGCCAGCGGGGCCGGGACAGGGAACACCGGGGAGCTGTTTTTT. Amino acid sequence: CASGAGTGNTGELFF. This chain joins TRBV28 and TRBJ2-2, with 8 bases fitting TRBD1. Germline V lookup: CDR1 MDHEN, CDR2 SYDVKM. The CDR3 loop spans 15 amino acids. J lost 1 base, V lost 8 bases, and 6 bases had no gene match.